What follows are 20 T cell receptor beta chains derived from one specimen sequenced in a study of PD-1 blockade in classical Hodgkin lymphoma. Patients all relapsed after autologous stem cell transplantation, and there was variation in brentuximab vedotin exposure. This table comes from immunoSEQ multiplex PCR, and its TCRdb copy is limited to in-frame clones, with some not included. Counted here are about 850 clones, over 75% occurring once; the ten biggest clones make up roughly 10%. Source: peripheral blood mononuclear cells (PBMCs), taken at baseline. These receptors originate from a human donor with classical Hodgkin lymphoma.

V gene TRBV19 combines with J gene TRBJ1-3; D remains ambiguous. This CDR3 contains 13 residues. Germline V gives CDR1 LNHDA, CDR2 SQIVND (reference sequence). Trimming shortened V by 4 bases and J by 0 bases, and 4 bases separated the two germline ends. CDR3 sequence reads: CASSSFSGNTIYF. CDR3 sequence (DNA): TGTGCCAGTAGTAGCTTCTCTGGAAACACCATATATTTT.

V gene TRBV20-1 combines with J gene TRBJ2-1, with D unclear. Deletions cut 3 bases from V and 9 bases from J, with 6 bases between. The CDR3 is 10 amino acids. The germline V gene has CDR1 DFQATT and CDR2 SNEGSKA (reference sequence). The CDR3: CSASGPEQFF. In nucleotides, the CDR3 is TGCAGTGCTAGCGGTCCTGAGCAGTTCTTC.

This chain links TRBV9 with TRBJ2-5; TRBD2 aligns across 8 bases. V shed 4 bases and J 3 bases; nucleotides not matched to a gene: 11. Germline V gives CDR1 SGDLS, CDR2 YYNGEE. The CDR3 sequence is 16 residues long. The CDR3 DNA reads as TGTGCCAGCAGCCCGCCAGCGGGAGTAGGGGAAGAGACCCAGTACTTC. Translated: CASSPPAGVGEETQYF.

This chain connects TRBV28 to TRBJ2-7; D is possibly TRBD1 (6 bases). The CDR3 consists of 15 residues. Trimming cost V 4 bases and J 2 bases, with 15 bases left between them. Germline CDR1 and CDR2: MDHEN and SYDVKM. The CDR3 nucleotides are TGTGCCAGCAGTTCATCCGACAGGCATGCCTACGAGCAGTACTTC. Its translation is CASSSSDRHAYEQYF.

V is TRBV7-2 and J is TRBJ1-2, with D possibly being TRBD1 (5 bases). Between the trimmed V and J ends, which lost 5 bases and 6 bases, there was a span of 13 bases. CDR3 length equals 13 residues. Germline V gives CDR1 SGHTA, CDR2 FQGNSA. CDR3 nucleotide sequence: TGTGCCAGCAGCCTCATACAGGAGGATGGCTACACCTTC. Translating gives CASSLIQEDGYTF. Full variable domain (rest looked up from reference TRBV7-2 and TRBJ1-2): GAGVSQSPSNKVTEKGKDVELRCDPISGHTALYWYRQSLGQGLEFLIYFQGNSAPDKSGLPSDRFSAERTGGSVSTLTIQRTQQEDSAVYLCASSLIQEDGYTFGSGTRLTVV.

The chain recombines TRBV27 with TRBJ2-2; D gene unclear. The germline gives CDR1 MNHEY, CDR2 SMNVEV (reference sequence). The CDR3 has 14 amino acids. V was shortened by 5 bases and J by 4 bases, with 11 bases between the two germline ends. CDR3 DNA sequence: TGTGCCAGCAGTCCCACTGCCGGCACCGGGGAGCTGTTTTTT. It codes for CASSPTAGTGELFF.

The chain combines TRBV5-6 with TRBJ1-4, with D tentatively TRBD1 (6 bases). V was trimmed by 4 bases and J by 4 bases, leaving 14 bases between them. The CDR3 runs to 15 residues. Germline V gene lookup returns CDR1 SGHDT and CDR2 YYEEEE. The CDR3 DNA follows: TGTGCCAGCAGCCGACAGGATAAACGTAATGAAAAACTGTTTTTT. This encodes CASSRQDKRNEKLFF.

The chain joins TRBV6-5 to TRBJ2-2; 8 bases are shared with TRBD1. Germline trimming cut 5 bases from V and 9 bases from J; bases unmatched to any gene: 5. CDR3 size: 13 residues. Germline loops: CDR1 MNHEY, CDR2 SVGAGI. The CDR3 nucleotides are TGTGCCAGCAGTGGACAGGGTTACCGGGAGCTGTTTTTT. Its translation: CASSGQGYRELFF.

Here the CDR3 reads CASKRPWGEEFF. In DNA form, the CDR3 reads TGTGCCAGCAAGAGACCGTGGGGAGAGGAGTTCTTC. The chain has TRBV6-5 and TRBJ2-1, with D tentatively TRBD2 (5 bases). The CDR3 runs to 12 residues. Trimming pared 7 bases from V and 14 bases from J, leaving 18 bases between. The V gene's germline CDR1 is MNHEY and CDR2 SVGAGI.

The rearrangement links TRBV4-1 to TRBJ2-4; D may be TRBD2 (6 bases). Trimming removed 1 base at V and 8 bases at J, with 12 bases between. This CDR3 has 14 residues. Germline V gene data show CDR1 as MGHRA and CDR2 as YSYEKL. CDR3 bases: TGCGCCAGCAGCCAAGCTAGATCGGGAGACATTCAGTACTTC. Translation gives CASSQARSGDIQYF.

The genes are TRBV6-5 and TRBJ1-1; no definite D call. The CDR3 totals 16 residues. Trimming stripped 4 bases from V and 0 bases from J, with 15 bases between. Germline CDR1 is MNHEY and CDR2 is SVGAGI. The DNA for the CDR3 is TGTGCCAGCAGTTCCTGGCCGGTAATCATGAACACTGAAGCTTTCTTT. Its translation is CASSSWPVIMNTEAFF.

The chain joins TRBV30 to TRBJ2-7, with 7 bases matching TRBD1. This CDR3 has 12 residues. V shed 3 bases and J 3 bases; nucleotides not matched to a gene: 2. CDR1 GTSNPN and CDR2 SVGIG come from the germline V gene (reference sequence). The CDR3 sequence: CAWSRDSYEQYF. CDR3 nucleotide sequence: TGTGCCTGGAGCCGGGACAGCTACGAGCAGTACTTC.

The chain combines TRBV5-8 with TRBJ1-2; D perhaps matches TRBD1 (6 bases). V was clipped by 4 bases and J by 7 bases, with 11 bases between them. Germline V gene data show CDR1 as SGHTS and CDR2 as YDEGEE. This CDR3 region has 12 residues. The CDR3 loop is CASSRTDSGYTF. The CDR3 DNA sequence: TGTGCCAGCAGCCGGACAGATTCTGGCTACACCTTC.

This chain uses TRBV28 with TRBJ1-4, with 10 nucleotides matching TRBD1. The V gene's germline CDR1 is MDHEN and CDR2 SYDVKM. This CDR3 contains 15 residues. J was trimmed by 7 bases and V by 5 bases; bases with no gene match: 7. CDR3 region: CASSAWGQGSEKLFF. CDR3 in DNA: TGTGCCAGCAGTGCCTGGGGACAGGGGAGTGAAAAACTGTTTTTT.

The gene calls are TRBV9 and TRBJ2-3; D may be TRBD1 (5 bases). Germline loops: CDR1 SGDLS, CDR2 YYNGEE. V gave up 4 bases and J gave up 4 bases, with 16 bases separating them. The CDR3 has 15 residues. The CDR3 DNA reads TGTGCCAGCAGCCCAGGGTCCAGACTCTCAGATACGCAGTATTTT. This encodes CASSPGSRLSDTQYF.

V and J are TRBV21-1 and TRBJ2-7; the table gives TRBD1 as D, unverified against the DNA. TRBV21-1 is a listed pseudogene. This CDR3 comprises 14 residues. The CDR3 reads CASSKGTGLDEQYF. The CDR3 region has the DNA TGTGCCAGCAGCAAAGGGACAGGGCTCGACGAGCAGTACTTC.

The J gene is TRBJ1-1, the V gene TRBV7-9; no definite D call. CDR1 SEHNR and CDR2 FQNEAQ come from the germline V gene (reference sequence). With 2 bases removed from V and 10 bases from J, the gap between germline ends came to 11 bases. CDR3 length equals 12 residues. The CDR3 reads CASSLRRGAAFF. For the CDR3, the DNA is TGTGCCAGCAGCTTAAGGCGGGGTGCAGCTTTCTTT.

The count of this clone is one. J is TRBJ2-7 and V is TRBV7-2, with a tentative D call TRBD2 (6 bases). Between the trimmed V and J ends, which lost 1 base and 1 base, there was a span of 11 bases. This CDR3 contains 15 residues. Germline V lookup: CDR1 SGHTA, CDR2 FQGNSA. The CDR3 sequence is CASSLVGTSSYEQYF. The CDR3 bases are TGTGCCAGCAGCTTAGTTGGGACTTCGTCCTACGAGCAGTACTTC. Variable domain in full (rest from reference TRBV7-2 and TRBJ2-7): GAGVSQSPSNKVTEKGKDVELRCDPISGHTALYWYRQSLGQGLEFLIYFQGNSAPDKSGLPSDRFSAERTGGSVSTLTIQRTQQEDSAVYLCASSLVGTSSYEQYFGPGTRLTVT.

The chain recombines TRBV28 with TRBJ2-2, with 7 bases lining up with TRBD2. This CDR3 has 12 residues. Germline V gene sequence: CDR1 MDHEN, CDR2 SYDVKM. Trimming cost V 10 bases and J 6 bases; bases outside gene matches: 5. CDR3 in DNA: TGTGCCACCTGGACTAGTGCCGGGGAGCTGTTTTTT. Translating it yields CATWTSAGELFF. Based on the CDR3 plus reference TRBV28 and TRBJ2-2, the full variable domain is DVKVTQSSRYLVKRTGEKVFLECVQDMDHENMFWYRQDPGLGLRLIYFSYDVKMKEKGDIPEGYSVSREKKERFSLILESASTNQTSMYLCATWTSAGELFFGEGSRLTVL.

The CDR3 loop reads CATSRDQGDTQYF. The CDR3 region has the DNA TGTGCCACCAGCAGAGATCAGGGAGATACGCAGTATTTT. The genes are TRBV15 and TRBJ2-3; weak D call: TRBD1 (5 bases). Looked up from germline, CDR1 is LNHNV and CDR2 is YYDKDF (reference sequence). This CDR3 has 13 residues. V was pared by 0 bases and J by 5 bases, with 6 bases between.